The rows below give T cell receptor beta chains drawn from one sample of a study of CD49a tissue-resident CD8 T cells in human skin. TCRdb's copy holds only in-frame clones and misses some; the assay was immunoSEQ multiplex PCR. The sample consists of 1,100 or so clones, around 81% of them appearing once. Material for sequencing was CD103- CD8+ T cells sorted from skin dermis. All receptors come from a human donor in good health. Each CDR3 is given with its conserved first and last residue. D genes are given only for firm matches. Rows may omit the clone size; those that give it use once, few, many or a size class.

d_call: NA; j_call: TRBJ2-1; cdr3_length: 13; v_call: TRBV28; clone_size: NA; cdr3_aa: CASSLGVYNEQFF; cdr3_nt: TGTGCCAGCAGTTTGGGCGTTTACAATGAGCAGTTCTTC
d_call: NA; j_call: TRBJ2-5; cdr3_length: 15; v_call: TRBV28; clone_size: once; cdr3_aa: CASSTLTGWGGTQYF; cdr3_nt: TGTGCCAGCAGTACCCTGACAGGATGGGGCGGGACCCAGTACTTC
d_call: TRBD2; j_call: TRBJ2-1; cdr3_length: 17; v_call: TRBV5-6; clone_size: NA; cdr3_aa: CASSLEGTSGVLLGEFF; cdr3_nt: TGTGCCAGCAGCTTGGAAGGGACTAGCGGGGTTTTACTCGGGGAGTTCTTC
d_call: TRBD2; j_call: TRBJ2-2; cdr3_length: 15; v_call: TRBV28; clone_size: NA; cdr3_aa: CASSFSGEITGELFF; cdr3_nt: TGTGCCAGCAGTTTCAGCGGGGAGATCACCGGGGAGCTGTTTTTT
d_call: NA; j_call: TRBJ2-5; cdr3_length: 11; v_call: TRBV20-1; clone_size: NA; cdr3_aa: CSASRGKPQYF; cdr3_nt: TGCAGTGCTAGTCGGGGGAAGCCCCAGTACTTC
d_call: NA; j_call: TRBJ1-2; cdr3_length: 11; v_call: TRBV28; clone_size: NA; cdr3_aa: CASSRSLCYTF; cdr3_nt: TGTGCCAGCAGCCGATCACTGTGCTACACCTTC
d_call: TRBD1; j_call: TRBJ2-1; cdr3_length: 17; v_call: TRBV7-3; clone_size: NA; cdr3_aa: CASSAADRAKPYNEQFF; cdr3_nt: TGTGCCAGCAGCGCAGCCGACAGGGCCAAGCCCTACAATGAGCAGTTCTTC
d_call: NA; j_call: TRBJ1-5; cdr3_length: 11; v_call: TRBV29-1; clone_size: NA; cdr3_aa: CSVGGKGPQHF; cdr3_nt: TGCAGCGTTGGAGGGAAAGGGCCCCAGCATTTT
d_call: NA; j_call: TRBJ2-7; cdr3_length: 12; v_call: TRBV29-1; clone_size: NA; cdr3_aa: CSVEEGGYEQYF; cdr3_nt: TGCAGCGTTGAAGAAGGAGGCTACGAGCAGTACTTC
d_call: TRBD1; j_call: TRBJ2-1; cdr3_length: 15; v_call: TRBV9; clone_size: NA; cdr3_aa: CASSSYGQDGDEQFF; cdr3_nt: TGTGCCAGCAGCTCCTACGGACAGGACGGGGATGAGCAGTTCTTC
d_call: TRBD2; j_call: TRBJ2-1; cdr3_length: 15; v_call: TRBV27; clone_size: NA; cdr3_aa: CASTSGLAAYNEQFF; cdr3_nt: TGTGCCAGCACGTCAGGACTAGCGGCCTACAATGAGCAGTTCTTC
d_call: NA; j_call: TRBJ2-2; cdr3_length: 16; v_call: TRBV7-9; clone_size: few; cdr3_aa: CASSLGGRVDTGELFF; cdr3_nt: TGTGCCAGCAGCTTAGGAGGCAGGGTTGACACCGGGGAGCTGTTTTTT
d_call: NA; j_call: TRBJ2-5; cdr3_length: 15; v_call: TRBV6-1; clone_size: NA; cdr3_aa: CASSLGLRGSETQYF; cdr3_nt: TGTGCCAGCAGTCTCGGACTCCGGGGAAGCGAGACCCAGTACTTC
d_call: NA; j_call: TRBJ1-1; cdr3_length: 11; v_call: TRBV19; clone_size: NA; cdr3_aa: CALQGGTEAFF; cdr3_nt: TGTGCCTTACAGGGCGGGACTGAAGCTTTCTTT
d_call: NA; j_call: TRBJ2-2; cdr3_length: 13; v_call: TRBV28; clone_size: NA; cdr3_aa: CASSLSLTGELFF; cdr3_nt: TGTGCCAGCAGTTTAAGCCTCACCGGGGAGCTGTTTTTT
d_call: NA; j_call: TRBJ2-3; cdr3_length: 14; v_call: TRBV6-1; clone_size: few; cdr3_aa: CASRRRGSTDTQYF; cdr3_nt: TGTGCCAGCAGACGTAGGGGTAGCACAGATACGCAGTATTTT
d_call: TRBD2; j_call: TRBJ2-5; cdr3_length: 15; v_call: TRBV27; clone_size: NA; cdr3_aa: CASSTTSGEGETQYF; cdr3_nt: TGTGCCAGCAGTACTACTAGCGGGGAGGGGGAGACCCAGTACTTC
d_call: TRBD2; j_call: TRBJ2-1; cdr3_length: 17; v_call: TRBV28; clone_size: NA; cdr3_aa: CASSLWTSGRALPEQFF; cdr3_nt: TGTGCCAGCAGTTTGTGGACTAGCGGGAGGGCCCTGCCTGAGCAGTTCTTC
d_call: TRBD1; j_call: TRBJ2-7; cdr3_length: 13; v_call: TRBV23-1; clone_size: NA; cdr3_aa: CASSRDRPYEQYF; cdr3_nt: TGCGCCAGCAGTCGGGACAGGCCCTACGAGCAGTACTTC
d_call: NA; j_call: TRBJ2-7; cdr3_length: 15; v_call: TRBV9; clone_size: NA; cdr3_aa: CASSVDVAPSSEQYF; cdr3_nt: TGTGCCAGCAGCGTAGATGTTGCCCCCTCGAGCGAGCAGTACTTC
d_call: NA; j_call: TRBJ2-7; cdr3_length: 13; v_call: TRBV5-1; clone_size: NA; cdr3_aa: CASSSTGRHEQYF; cdr3_nt: TGCGCCAGCAGCTCGACAGGGAGGCACGAGCAGTACTTC
d_call: NA; j_call: TRBJ2-7; cdr3_length: 15; v_call: TRBV7-6; clone_size: NA; cdr3_aa: CASSRTGQTVYEQYF; cdr3_nt: TGTGCCAGCAGCCGTACAGGGCAAACAGTCTACGAGCAGTACTTC
d_call: NA; j_call: TRBJ2-1; cdr3_length: 15; v_call: TRBV9; clone_size: NA; cdr3_aa: CASSVAGGMHNEQFF; cdr3_nt: TGTGCCAGCAGCGTAGCTGGCGGAATGCACAATGAGCAGTTCTTC
d_call: NA; j_call: TRBJ1-5; cdr3_length: 13; v_call: TRBV9; clone_size: NA; cdr3_aa: CASSVTGNQPQHF; cdr3_nt: TGTGCCAGCAGCGTAACCGGGAATCAGCCCCAGCATTTT
d_call: TRBD2; j_call: TRBJ2-7; cdr3_length: 15; v_call: TRBV30; clone_size: NA; cdr3_aa: CAWRWREDSSYEQYF; cdr3_nt: TGTGCCTGGAGGTGGCGGGAGGACTCTTCTTACGAGCAGTACTTC
d_call: TRBD2; j_call: TRBJ2-3; cdr3_length: 18; v_call: TRBV7-6; clone_size: NA; cdr3_aa: CASSLTGTSGSDTDTQYF; cdr3_nt: TGTGCCAGCAGCTTAACTGGGACTAGCGGGAGCGATACAGATACGCAGTATTTT
d_call: TRBD2; j_call: TRBJ2-5; cdr3_length: 14; v_call: TRBV5-5; clone_size: NA; cdr3_aa: CASSEAGGEETQYF; cdr3_nt: TGTGCCAGCAGCGAGGCGGGAGGGGAAGAGACCCAGTACTTC
d_call: TRBD1; j_call: TRBJ1-1; cdr3_length: 15; v_call: TRBV5-1; clone_size: NA; cdr3_aa: CASSLTGTANTEAFF; cdr3_nt: TGCGCCAGCAGCTTGACAGGGACAGCGAACACTGAAGCTTTCTTT